The source of this T cell receptor (beta chain) is a study of cytomegalovirus exposure and HLA in healthy donors. Turning to this clone: Its antigen is still unknown.

Study-wide results and limits: Diagnosis of cytomegalovirus status made by the classifier reportedly showed high specificity and sensitivity. A later analysis linked a missense DCLRE1C variant to TCR beta V- and J-gene trimming.

PCR employed 60 Vbeta and 13 Jbeta primers. The assay was immunoSEQ multiplex PCR, and TCRdb's table has in-frame clones only and misses some. The sample has 130,000 to 150,000 clones, around 72% seen once. The sample consisted of PBMCs. The source is a human donor in good health.

In nucleotides, the CDR3 is TGTGCCAGCAGCTTGGAGGCGGAATTCTATGGCTACACCTTC. The encoded protein is CASSLEAEFYGYTF. This rearrangement joins TRBV5-6 to TRBJ1-2; D is uncertain. Trimming cost V 0 bases and J 4 bases, with 10 bases left between them. Germline V CDR1 and CDR2: SGHDT, YYEEEE. The CDR3 is 14 amino acids.